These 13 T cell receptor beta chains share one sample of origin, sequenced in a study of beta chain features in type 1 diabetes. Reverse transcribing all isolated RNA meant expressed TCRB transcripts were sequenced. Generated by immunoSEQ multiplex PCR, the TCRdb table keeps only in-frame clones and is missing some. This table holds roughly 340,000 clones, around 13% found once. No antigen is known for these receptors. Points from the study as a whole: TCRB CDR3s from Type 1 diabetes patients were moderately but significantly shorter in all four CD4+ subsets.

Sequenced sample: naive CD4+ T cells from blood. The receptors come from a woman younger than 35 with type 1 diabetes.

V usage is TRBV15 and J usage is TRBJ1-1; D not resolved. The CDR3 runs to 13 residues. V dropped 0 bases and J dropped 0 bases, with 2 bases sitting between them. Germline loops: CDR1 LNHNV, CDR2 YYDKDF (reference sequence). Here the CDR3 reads CATSRDLNTEAFF. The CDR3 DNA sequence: TGTGCCACCAGCAGAGACTTGAACACTGAAGCTTTCTTT. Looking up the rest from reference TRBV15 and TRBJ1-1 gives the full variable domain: DAMVIQNPRYQVTQFGKPVTLSCSQTLNHNVMYWYQQKSSQAPKLLFHYYDKDFNNEADTPDNFQSRRPNTSFCFLDIRSPGLGDTAMYLCATSRDLNTEAFFGQGTRLTVV.

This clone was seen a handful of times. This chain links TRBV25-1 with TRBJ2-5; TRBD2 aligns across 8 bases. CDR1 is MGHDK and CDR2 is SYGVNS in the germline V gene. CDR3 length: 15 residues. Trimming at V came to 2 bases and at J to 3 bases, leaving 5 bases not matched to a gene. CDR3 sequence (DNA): TGTGCCAGCAGTGAAGGAGGGACTAGTAAAGAGACCCAGTACTTC. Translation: CASSEGGTSKETQYF. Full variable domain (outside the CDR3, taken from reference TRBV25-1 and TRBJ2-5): EADIYQTPRYLVIGTGKKITLECSQTMGHDKMYWYQQDPGMELHLIHYSYGVNSTEKGDLSSESTVSRIRTEHFPLTLESARPSHTSQYLCASSEGGTSKETQYFGPGTRLLVL.

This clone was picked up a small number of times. In nucleotides, the CDR3 is TGCGCCAGCAGCTTGTCCCTCGGCGGGTCGTACGAGCAGTACTTC. Protein product: CASSLSLGGSYEQYF. The chain combines TRBV5-1 with TRBJ2-7, with a possible D match to TRBD2 (5 bases). CDR1 and CDR2 (germline): SGHRS, YFSETQ. V lost 1 base, J lost 4 bases, and 15 bases lay in between. The CDR3 runs to 15 residues.

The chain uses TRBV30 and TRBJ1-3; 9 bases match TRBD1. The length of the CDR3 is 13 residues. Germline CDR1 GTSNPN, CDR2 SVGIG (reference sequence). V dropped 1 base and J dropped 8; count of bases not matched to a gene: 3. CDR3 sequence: CAWSAGQGDTIYF. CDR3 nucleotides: TGTGCCTGGAGTGCGGGACAGGGAGACACCATATATTTT.

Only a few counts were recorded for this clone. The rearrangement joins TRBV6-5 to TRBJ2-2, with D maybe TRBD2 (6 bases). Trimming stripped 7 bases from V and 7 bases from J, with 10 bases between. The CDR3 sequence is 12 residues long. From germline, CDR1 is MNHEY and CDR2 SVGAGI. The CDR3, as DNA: TGTGCCAGCACCCACGGGGGCGGGGAGCTGTTTTTT. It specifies CASTHGGGELFF.

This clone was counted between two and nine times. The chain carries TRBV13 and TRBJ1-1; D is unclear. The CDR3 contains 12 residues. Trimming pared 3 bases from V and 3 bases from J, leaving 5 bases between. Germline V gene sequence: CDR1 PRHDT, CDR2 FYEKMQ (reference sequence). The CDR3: CASSFSDTEAFF. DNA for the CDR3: TGTGCCAGCAGCTTCAGCGACACTGAAGCTTTCTTT.

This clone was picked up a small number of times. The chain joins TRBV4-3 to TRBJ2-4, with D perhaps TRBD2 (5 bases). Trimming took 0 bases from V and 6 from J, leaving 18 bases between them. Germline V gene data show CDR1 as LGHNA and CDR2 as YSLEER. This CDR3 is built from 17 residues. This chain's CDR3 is CASSQEAVRDSGNIQYF. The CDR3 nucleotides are TGCGCCAGCAGCCAAGAGGCAGTACGGGATTCGGGAAACATTCAGTACTTC.

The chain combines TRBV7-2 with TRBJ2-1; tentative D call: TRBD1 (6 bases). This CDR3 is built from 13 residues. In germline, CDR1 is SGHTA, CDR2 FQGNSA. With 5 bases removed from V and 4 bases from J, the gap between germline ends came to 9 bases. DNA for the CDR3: TGTGCCAGCAGCCGGACAGAATACAATGAGCAGTTCTTC. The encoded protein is CASSRTEYNEQFF.

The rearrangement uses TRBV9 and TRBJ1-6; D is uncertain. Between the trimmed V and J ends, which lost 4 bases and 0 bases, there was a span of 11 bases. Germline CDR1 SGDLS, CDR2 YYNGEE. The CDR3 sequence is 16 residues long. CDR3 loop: CASSPQASSYNSPLHF. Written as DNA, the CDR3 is TGTGCCAGCAGCCCTCAAGCGAGCTCCTATAATTCACCCCTCCACTTT.

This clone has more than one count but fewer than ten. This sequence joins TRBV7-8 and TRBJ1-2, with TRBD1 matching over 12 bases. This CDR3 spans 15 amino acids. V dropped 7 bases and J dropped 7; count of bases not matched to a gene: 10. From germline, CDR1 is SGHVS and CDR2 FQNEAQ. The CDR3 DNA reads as TGTGCCAGCACCACCCGACCGGGACAGGGGGCTGGCTACACCTTC. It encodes CASTTRPGQGAGYTF.

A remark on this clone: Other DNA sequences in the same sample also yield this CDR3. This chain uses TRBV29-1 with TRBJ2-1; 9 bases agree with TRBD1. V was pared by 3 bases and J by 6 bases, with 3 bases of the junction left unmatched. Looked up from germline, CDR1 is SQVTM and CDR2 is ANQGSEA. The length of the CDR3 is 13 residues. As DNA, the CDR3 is TGCAGCGTTGATCGGACAGGGGTCAATGAGCAGTTCTTC. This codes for CSVDRTGVNEQFF.

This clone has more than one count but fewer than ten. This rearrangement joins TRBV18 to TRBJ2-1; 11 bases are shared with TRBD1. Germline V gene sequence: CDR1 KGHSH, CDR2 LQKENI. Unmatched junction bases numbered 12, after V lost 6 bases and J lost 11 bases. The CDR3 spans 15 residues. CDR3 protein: CASSRTGGDGPQQFF. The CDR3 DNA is TGTGCCAGCTCTCGGACAGGGGGCGACGGCCCCCAGCAGTTCTTC.

The CDR3 loop reads CASSPRQETQYF. The CDR3 bases are TGTGCCAGCTCACCACGTCAGGAGACCCAGTACTTC. The genes are TRBV18 and TRBJ2-5, with D unclear. The CDR3 consists of 12 residues. Germline CDR1 reads KGHSH; CDR2 reads LQKENI. The V end lost 1 base, the J end lost 5 bases, and 5 bases lay between the germline ends.